The 5 T cell receptor beta chains given below trace back to one sample, sequenced in a study of T-cell reconstitution after alpha-beta-depleted transplantation in children. Construction of the TCRbeta library involved unique molecular identifiers. One entry per CDR3 protein, called by TCRdb with MiXCR from the PCR reads. The sample includes about 640,000 distinct CDR3 sequences, 10% to 15% of them seen just once. The source was PBMCs, mostly from graft donor cells, collected 360 days after TCRalphabeta/CD19-depleted stem cell transplant. The receptor set was obtained from a male patient under 18 who had a stem cell transplant for acute myeloid leukemia, so the T cells may come from the graft donor.

This chain uses TRBV20-1 with TRBJ2-7; TRBD2 agrees at 7 bases. Trimming cost V 0 bases and J 4 bases; bases outside gene matches: 6. The CDR3 has 14 amino acids. Germline V CDR1 and CDR2: DFQATT, SNEGSKA (reference sequence). Here the CDR3 DNA reads TGCAGTGCTAGAGATGGGCGGGAGTTGTACGAGCAGTACTTC. It yields the protein CSARDGRELYEQYF.

In this sample, this clonotype turned up many times. The chain couples TRBV12-3 or TRBV12-4 to TRBJ2-7; D is undetermined. This CDR3 is built from 14 residues. V lost 1 base, J lost 1 base, and 8 bases lay in between. CDR3 residues: CASSLVQRSYEQYF. The CDR3 DNA reads TGTGCCAGCAGTTTAGTCCAGAGGTCCTACGAGCAGTACTTC.

Comments on this clonotype: The junction and the germline gene differ at one end; a read error may be behind it. The rearrangement links TRBV12-3 or TRBV12-4 to TRBJ2-5; 7 bases agree with TRBD2. The CDR3 runs 16 residues. Written as DNA, the CDR3 is TGTGCAAGCAGTCCTAGCGGTCCGGCGGCCCAAGAGACCCAGTACTTC. Residues: CASSPSGPAAQETQYF.

This clonotype has ten or more counts. The J gene is TRBJ2-3, the V gene TRBV28; no definite D call. Germline lookup yields CDR1 MDHEN and CDR2 SYDVKM. V gave up 7 bases and J gave up 4 bases, with 12 bases separating them. This CDR3 has 13 amino acids. The CDR3 DNA reads as TGTGCCAGCACTTGGACGGGTGCAGATACGCAGTATTTT. Its translation is CASTWTGADTQYF.

This clonotype was recorded a few times. The chain couples TRBV29-1 to TRBJ1-2; D is possibly TRBD1 (5 bases). Trimming cost V 0 bases and J 0 bases, with 14 bases left between them. The CDR3 totals 16 residues. Looked up from germline, CDR1 is SQVTM and CDR2 is ANQGSEA. The CDR3 region is CSVEDLRGFANYGYTF. In nucleotides, the CDR3 is TGCAGCGTTGAAGATCTTAGGGGATTTGCTAACTATGGCTACACCTTC.